What follows are 16 T cell receptor beta chains derived from one specimen sequenced in a study of blood T cell repertoires in COVID-19. Profiling relied on immunoSEQ multiplex PCR, and the TCRdb table lists in-frame clones only, not all of them. Of 150,000 to 200,000 clones in the sample, roughly 90% are singletons; the top ten hold 15% to 20%. The sequenced material came from peripheral blood. These receptors all stem from a man aged 60 to 75 with active or convalescent COVID-19.

This clone was counted only a few times. This sequence joins TRBV10-3 and TRBJ1-1, with D possibly being TRBD1 (5 bases). V dropped 2 bases and J dropped 4 bases, with 8 bases sitting between them. This CDR3 spans 13 amino acids. CDR1 and CDR2 (germline): ENHRY, SYGVKD. CDR3 residues: CAISENQGTEAFF. In DNA form, the CDR3 reads TGTGCCATCAGTGAGAATCAGGGCACTGAAGCTTTCTTT.

The chain joins TRBV11-2 to TRBJ2-3; unclear D gene. The ends were cut back, 1 base at V and 6 bases at J, with 11 bases in the middle. This CDR3 comprises 14 residues. Germline CDR1 SGHAT, CDR2 FQNNGV. DNA of the CDR3: TGTGCCAGCAGCTTAGGCTACAGCTCGGATACGCAGTATTTT. It translates to CASSLGYSSDTQYF.

The rearrangement joins TRBV6-5 to TRBJ1-3; possibly TRBD1 for D (6 bases). Germline V lookup: CDR1 MNHEY, CDR2 SVGAGI. V lost 6 bases, J lost 1 base, and 13 bases lay in between. CDR3 length: 15 amino acids. The DNA of the CDR3 is TGTGCCAGCAGAGACCTACAGGGTTCTGGAAACACCATATATTTT. Translation gives CASRDLQGSGNTIYF.

The CDR3 bases are TGTGCCAAAAGCGGGGGCTCTGGGGCCAACGTCCTGACTTTC. Translating it yields CAKSGGSGANVLTF. The chain carries TRBV7-8 and TRBJ2-6; 8 nucleotides agree with TRBD2. This CDR3 contains 14 residues. Germline V gives CDR1 SGHVS, CDR2 FQNEAQ. After removal of 10 bases from V and 0 bases from J, the junction contained 2 bases not matched to a gene.

V gene TRBV5-1 combines with J gene TRBJ1-4; the D gene is possibly TRBD1 (6 bases). The V end lost 4 bases, the J end lost 5 bases, and 21 bases lay between the germline ends. This CDR3 comprises 17 residues. Germline-derived CDR1 and CDR2 are SGHRS and YFSETQ. This CDR3 is CASSDGNTGQGNEKLFF. The CDR3 DNA reads TGCGCCAGCAGCGACGGAAATACAGGGCAGGGAAATGAAAAACTGTTTTTT.

The CDR3: CASGSGRAAQETQYF. The CDR3 region has the DNA TGTGCCAGCGGTAGCGGGAGGGCCGCCCAAGAGACCCAGTACTTC. The chain couples TRBV27 to TRBJ2-5; 11 positions agree with TRBD2. Losses at the gene ends were 8 bases for V and 1 base for J; bases not matched to a gene: 6. Germline CDR1 reads MNHEY; CDR2 reads SMNVEV (reference sequence). This CDR3 comprises 15 residues.

J is TRBJ2-7 and V is TRBV15, with 11 bases that match TRBD2. The germline gives CDR1 LNHNV, CDR2 YYDKDF (reference sequence). Trimming at V came to 0 bases and at J to 2 bases, leaving 3 bases not matched to a gene. The CDR3 has 16 residues. CDR3 region: CATSRDVTSGTYEQYF. The CDR3 region has the DNA TGTGCCACCAGCAGAGATGTGACTAGCGGGACCTACGAGCAGTACTTC.

V usage is TRBV27 and J usage is TRBJ2-7, with TRBD1 matching 7 bases. J gave up 4 bases and V 3 bases, and 15 bases lay outside the gene matches. The CDR3 sequence is 17 residues long. Germline loops: CDR1 MNHEY, CDR2 SMNVEV (reference sequence). CDR3 coding DNA: TGTGCCAGCAGTTTCGGGGCCGACAGGGTTGGAGTTTACGAGCAGTACTTC. This codes for CASSFGADRVGVYEQYF.

This chain joins TRBV5-1 and TRBJ1-6, with D tentatively TRBD1 (6 bases). Germline values: CDR1 SGHRS, CDR2 YFSETQ. The CDR3 is 15 amino acids. Trimming took off 0 bases at V and 7 bases at J, with 11 bases between the two ends. In nucleotides, the CDR3 is TGCGCCAGCAGCTTGGAGGCAGGGGACAATTCACCCCTCCACTTT. Its translation: CASSLEAGDNSPLHF.

This chain uses TRBV7-2 with TRBJ2-2, with D possibly matching TRBD2 (5 bases). Trimming removed 6 bases at V and 5 bases at J, with 19 bases between. CDR1 SGHTA and CDR2 FQGNSA come from the germline V gene. The CDR3 loop spans 16 amino acids. CDR3 loop: CASRSGSRRWTGELFF. CDR3 sequence (DNA): TGTGCCAGCAGGTCCGGGTCTCGGAGGTGGACCGGGGAGCTGTTTTTT.

J is TRBJ2-1 and V is TRBV3-1 (or the pseudogene TRBV3-2); 7 nucleotides align to TRBD1. V dropped 8 bases and J dropped 0; count of bases not matched to a gene: 7. Germline CDR1 reads LGHDT; CDR2 reads YNNKEL (reference sequence). The length of the CDR3 is 15 residues. The CDR3 here is CASGHRTGSYNEQFF. DNA for the CDR3: TGTGCCAGCGGGCATAGGACAGGCTCCTACAATGAGCAGTTCTTC.

This clone was observed a few times. The chain uses TRBV12-3 or TRBV12-4 and TRBJ1-1, with 8 bases that match TRBD1. The CDR3 is 11 amino acids. The V and J ends lost 3 bases and 10 bases, in that order; junction bases with no gene match: 1. CDR3 DNA: TGTGCCAGCAGTTTGGGACAGGTAGCTTTCTTT. Residues: CASSLGQVAFF.

The chain uses TRBV7-2 and TRBJ1-2, with D perhaps TRBD1 (6 bases). Trimming left V 1 base short and J 4 bases short, with 19 bases between. CDR3 length equals 17 residues. In germline, CDR1 is SGHTA, CDR2 FQGNSA. CDR3 in amino acids: CASSLVSGTPIFYGYTF. The CDR3 nucleotides are TGTGCCAGCAGCTTAGTATCCGGGACACCAATCTTCTATGGCTACACCTTC.

The V call is TRBV10-1, the J call TRBJ2-7, with 7 bases lining up with TRBD2. The CDR3 runs 15 residues. The germline gives CDR1 WNHNN, CDR2 SYGVQD (reference sequence). V lost 5 bases, J lost 1 base, and 8 bases stayed unmatched. In nucleotides, the CDR3 is TGCGCCAGCAGTACTAGCGACGCCGTTTCCTACGAGCAGTACTTC. Translation gives CASSTSDAVSYEQYF.

The rearrangement uses TRBV20-1 and TRBJ1-6; possibly TRBD1 for D (6 bases). V lost 3 bases and J 8 bases, leaving 20 bases between the germline ends. The V gene's germline CDR1 is DFQATT and CDR2 SNEGSKA (reference sequence). The CDR3 runs to 16 residues. The CDR3 loop reads CSASLIPGGRYSPLHF. The CDR3 DNA reads as TGCAGTGCTAGTCTGATACCCGGGGGGCGATATTCACCCCTCCACTTT.

V gene TRBV6-5 combines with J gene TRBJ1-2, with 7 bases that match TRBD1. The junction had 2 bases not matched to a gene; V was cut back by 0 bases and J by 4 bases. The CDR3 contains 14 residues. Per germline, CDR1 MNHEY and CDR2 SVGAGI. The CDR3 coding sequence is TGTGCCAGCAGTTACTCCCAGGGGGGCTATGGCTACACCTTC. Protein sequence: CASSYSQGGYGYTF.